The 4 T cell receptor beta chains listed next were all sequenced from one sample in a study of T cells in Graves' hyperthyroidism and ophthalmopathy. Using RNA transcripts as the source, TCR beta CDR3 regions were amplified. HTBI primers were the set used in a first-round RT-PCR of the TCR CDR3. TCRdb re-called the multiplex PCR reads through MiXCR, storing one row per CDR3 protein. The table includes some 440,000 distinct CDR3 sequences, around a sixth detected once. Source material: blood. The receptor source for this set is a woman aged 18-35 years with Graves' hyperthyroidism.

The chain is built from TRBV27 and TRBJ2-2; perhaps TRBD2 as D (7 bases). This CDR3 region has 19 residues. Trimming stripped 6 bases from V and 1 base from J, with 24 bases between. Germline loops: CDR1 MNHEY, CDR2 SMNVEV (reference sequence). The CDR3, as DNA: TGTGCCAGCAGCCCCGTGGGGGGGGCCTCTGCGGGGAACACCGGGGAGCTGTTTTTT. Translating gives CASSPVGGASAGNTGELFF.

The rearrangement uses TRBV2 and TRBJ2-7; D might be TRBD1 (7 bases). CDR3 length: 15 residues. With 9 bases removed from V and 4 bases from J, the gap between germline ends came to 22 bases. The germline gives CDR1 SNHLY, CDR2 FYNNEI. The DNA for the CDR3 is TGTGCCAGGAGAGAACAGCCAGGGGGGACGTACGAGCAGTACTTC. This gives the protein CARREQPGGTYEQYF.

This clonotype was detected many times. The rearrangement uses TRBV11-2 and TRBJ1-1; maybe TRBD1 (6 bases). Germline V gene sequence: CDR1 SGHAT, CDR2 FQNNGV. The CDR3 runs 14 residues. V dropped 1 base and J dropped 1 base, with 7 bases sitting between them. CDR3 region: CASSLVGGNTEAFF. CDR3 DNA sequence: TGTGCCAGCAGCTTAGTAGGGGGGAACACTGAAGCTTTCTTT.

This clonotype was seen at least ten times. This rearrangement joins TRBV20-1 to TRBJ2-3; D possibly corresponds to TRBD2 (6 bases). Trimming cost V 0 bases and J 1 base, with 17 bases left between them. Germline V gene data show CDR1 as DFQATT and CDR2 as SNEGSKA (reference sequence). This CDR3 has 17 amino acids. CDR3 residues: CSARDLMWWRGTDTQYF. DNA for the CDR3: TGCAGTGCTAGAGATCTTATGTGGTGGAGGGGCACAGATACGCAGTATTTT.